This T cell receptor beta chain was profiled in a study of tumor and adjacent non-tumor tissue in lung cancer. The germline V and J ends were trimmed by 2 bases and 1 base, with 16 bases remaining between them. The CDR3 runs 17 residues. CDR1 is SGHRS, CDR2 YFSETQ, per germline. A modified ARM-PCR protocol with three rounds of nested PCR amplified TCRbeta. TCRdb re-derived calls from the multiplex PCR reads in MiXCR, one entry per CDR3 protein. This repertoire shows approximately 120,000 distinct CDR3 sequences, about 66% found once; its top ten account for over 10%. No cell sorting was done before RNA was extracted from the tissue.

This chain connects TRBV5-1 to TRBJ2-1; tentatively, D is TRBD2 (5 bases). This TCR was recovered from a man younger than 45 with non-small cell lung cancer. Material for sequencing was lung tumor tissue. The CDR3: CASSFFSWRGSYNEQFF. CDR3 DNA: TGCGCCAGCAGCTTTTTCAGCTGGCGAGGGTCCTACAATGAGCAGTTCTTC.